One and the same sample provided the 5 T cell receptor beta chains below, sequenced in a study of T cells in Graves' hyperthyroidism and ophthalmopathy (dated 2019 in TCRdb). The receptor library was made with multiplex PCR. TCRdb lists the instrument as Illumina HiSeq 2000. The TCR beta CDR3 regions were amplified from RNA transcripts. The TCR CDR3 was subjected to a first round of RT-PCR using the HTBI primer set and the Qiagen OneStep RT-PCR kit. TCRdb cleaned the public reads at Q25 with fastp, built clones with MiXCR and kept in-frame beta chains. For every CDR3 protein sequence, its rows merge into one entry that carries the most common genes and DNA. The sample yields 450,000 to 700,000 distinct CDR3 sequences; more than 45% were counted once. More than 7% of the sample rests with the top ten. The sequencing sample was made of peripheral blood or thyroid tissue (not recorded which). The receptors were gathered from a woman aged 18-29 years with Graves' hyperthyroidism.

The chain couples TRBV10-3 to TRBJ2-5, with TRBD1 matching 10 bases. The germline V gene encodes CDR1 ENHRY and CDR2 SYGVKD. Trimming at V came to 0 bases and at J to 5 bases, leaving 3 bases not matched to a gene. CDR3 size: 15 residues. CDR3 protein: CAISESETGGETQYF. CDR3 sequence (DNA): TGTGCCATCAGTGAGTCGGAGACAGGGGGCGAGACCCAGTACTTC.

There are a few counts of this clonotype. The chain uses TRBV29-1 and TRBJ2-3, with D tentatively TRBD1 (6 bases). This CDR3 contains 13 residues. The V and J ends lost 6 bases and 1 base respectively, with 11 bases between them. Germline CDR1 and CDR2: SQVTM and ANQGSEA. For the CDR3, the DNA is TGCAGCGTCCCGGGACAAGGCACAGATACGCAGTATTTT. As protein: CSVPGQGTDTQYF.

V usage is TRBV5-5 and J usage is TRBJ1-2; 9 bases match TRBD1. The CDR3 has 17 residues. Germline V gene sequence: CDR1 SGHKS, CDR2 YYEKEE (reference sequence). With V trimmed by 2 bases and J by 0 bases, 8 bases remained unmatched. The CDR3 coding sequence is TGTGCCAGCAGCTTAGTTGGACAGGGGCTCACTAACTATGGCTACACCTTC. Amino acids: CASSLVGQGLTNYGYTF.

This clonotype came up many times. The rearrangement uses TRBV29-1 and TRBJ1-2; 8 positions agree with TRBD1. The length of the CDR3 is 12 residues. The germline V gene has CDR1 SQVTM and CDR2 ANQGSEA. The J segment lost 8 bases and the V segment lost 7 bases, leaving 9 bases of the junction unmatched. The CDR3 coding sequence is TGCAGCGCGAGACAGGGGATAAGGGGCTACACCTTC. Protein product: CSARQGIRGYTF.

This clonotype showed up many times. The rearrangement joins TRBV25-1 to TRBJ1-2; D gene unclear. There are 14 residues in the CDR3. V was clipped by 5 bases and J by 1 base, with 11 bases between them. Germline CDR1 reads MGHDK; CDR2 reads SYGVNS. DNA of the CDR3: TGTGCCAGCAGTCAAGGGTACAGTAACTATGGCTACACCTTC. Translated: CASSQGYSNYGYTF.